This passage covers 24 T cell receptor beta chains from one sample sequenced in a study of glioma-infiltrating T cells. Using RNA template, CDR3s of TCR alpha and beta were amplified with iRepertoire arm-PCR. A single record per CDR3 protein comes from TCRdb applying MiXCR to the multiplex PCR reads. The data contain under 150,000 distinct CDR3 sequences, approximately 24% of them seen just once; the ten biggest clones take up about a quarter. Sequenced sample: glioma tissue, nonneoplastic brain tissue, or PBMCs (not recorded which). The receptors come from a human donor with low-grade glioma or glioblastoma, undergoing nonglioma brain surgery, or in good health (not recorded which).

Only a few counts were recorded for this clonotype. The CDR3 loop reads CASSPRVNSPLHF. The CDR3 DNA sequence: TGTGCCAGCTCGCCAAGGGTTAATTCACCCCTCCACTTT. The chain employs TRBV2 and TRBJ1-6, with D uncertain. V lost 8 bases and J 6 bases, leaving 11 bases between the germline ends. CDR3 length: 13 residues. Germline V lookup: CDR1 SNHLY, CDR2 FYNNEI.

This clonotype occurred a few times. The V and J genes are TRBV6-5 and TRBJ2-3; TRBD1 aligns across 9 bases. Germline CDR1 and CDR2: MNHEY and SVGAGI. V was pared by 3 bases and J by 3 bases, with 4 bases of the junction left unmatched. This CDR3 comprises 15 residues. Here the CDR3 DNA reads TGTGCCAGCAGTTATCCCGGACAGGGGACAGATACGCAGTATTTT. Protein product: CASSYPGQGTDTQYF.

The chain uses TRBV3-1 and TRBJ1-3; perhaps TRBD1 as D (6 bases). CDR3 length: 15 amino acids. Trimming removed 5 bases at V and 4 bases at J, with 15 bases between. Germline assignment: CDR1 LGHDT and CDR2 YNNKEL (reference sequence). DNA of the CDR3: TGTGCCAGCAGCAAAACAGGGAGGCCCGGAAACACCATATATTTT. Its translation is CASSKTGRPGNTIYF.

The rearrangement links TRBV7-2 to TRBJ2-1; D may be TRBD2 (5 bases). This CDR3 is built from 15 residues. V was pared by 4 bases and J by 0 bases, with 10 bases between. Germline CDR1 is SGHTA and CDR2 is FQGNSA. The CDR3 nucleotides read TGTGCCAGCAGCTCATCTACTAGCTCCTACAATGAGCAGTTCTTC. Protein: CASSSSTSSYNEQFF.

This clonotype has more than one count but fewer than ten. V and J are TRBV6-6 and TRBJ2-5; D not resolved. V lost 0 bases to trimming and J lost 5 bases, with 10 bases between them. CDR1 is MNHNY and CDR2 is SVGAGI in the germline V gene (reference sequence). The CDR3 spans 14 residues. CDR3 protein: CASSYSNPRETQYF. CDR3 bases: TGTGCCAGCAGTTACTCTAACCCGAGGGAGACCCAGTACTTC.

The CDR3 region is CSASLRQINYGYTF. CDR3 bases: TGCAGTGCTAGCCTAAGACAGATTAACTATGGCTACACCTTC. The V call is TRBV20-1, the J call TRBJ1-2, with a possible D match to TRBD1 (5 bases). The germline gives CDR1 DFQATT, CDR2 SNEGSKA (reference sequence). The CDR3 sequence is 14 residues long. Trimming pared 3 bases from V and 1 base from J, leaving 12 bases between.

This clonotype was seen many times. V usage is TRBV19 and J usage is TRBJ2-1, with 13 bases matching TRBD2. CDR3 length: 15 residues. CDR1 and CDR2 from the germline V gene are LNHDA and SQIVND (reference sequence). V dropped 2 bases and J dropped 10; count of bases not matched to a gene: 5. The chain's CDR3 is CASSIRTSGGLEQFF. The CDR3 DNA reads TGTGCCAGTAGTATAAGGACTAGCGGGGGACTCGAGCAGTTCTTC.

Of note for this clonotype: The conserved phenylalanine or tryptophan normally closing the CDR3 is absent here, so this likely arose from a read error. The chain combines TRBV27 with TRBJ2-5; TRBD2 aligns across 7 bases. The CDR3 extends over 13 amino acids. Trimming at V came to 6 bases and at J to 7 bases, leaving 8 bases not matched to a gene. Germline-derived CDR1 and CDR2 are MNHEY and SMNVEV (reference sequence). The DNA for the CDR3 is TGTGCCAGCAGGACCCCGGGGGGAGGGACCCAGTACCTC. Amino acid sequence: CASRTPGGGTQYL.

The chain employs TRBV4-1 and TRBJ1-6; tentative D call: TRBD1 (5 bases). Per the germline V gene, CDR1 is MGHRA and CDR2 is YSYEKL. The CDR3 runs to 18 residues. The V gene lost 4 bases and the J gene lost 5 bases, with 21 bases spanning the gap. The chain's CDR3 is CASSRLIPGTVNNSPLHF. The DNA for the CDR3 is TGCGCCAGCAGCCGCTTAATTCCCGGGACGGTGAATAATTCACCCCTCCACTTT.

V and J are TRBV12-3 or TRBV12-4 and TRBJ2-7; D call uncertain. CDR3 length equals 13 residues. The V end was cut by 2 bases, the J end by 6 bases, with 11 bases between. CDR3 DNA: TGTGCCAGCAGTTTATTCGACAACGGCGAGCAGTACGTC. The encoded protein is CASSLFDNGEQYV.

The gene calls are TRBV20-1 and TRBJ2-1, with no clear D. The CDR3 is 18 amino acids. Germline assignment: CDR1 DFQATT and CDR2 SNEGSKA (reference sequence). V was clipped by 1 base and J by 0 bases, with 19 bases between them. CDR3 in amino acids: CSARVLTDGTLSYNEQFF. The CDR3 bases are TGCAGTGCTAGAGTACTCACGGACGGCACACTCTCCTACAATGAGCAGTTCTTC.

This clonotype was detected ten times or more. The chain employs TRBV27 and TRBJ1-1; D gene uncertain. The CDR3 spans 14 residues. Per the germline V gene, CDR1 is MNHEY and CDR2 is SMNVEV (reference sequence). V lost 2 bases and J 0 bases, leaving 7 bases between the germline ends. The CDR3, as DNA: TGTGCCAGCAGTTTAGATCCGCTGAACACTGAAGCTTTCTTT. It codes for CASSLDPLNTEAFF.

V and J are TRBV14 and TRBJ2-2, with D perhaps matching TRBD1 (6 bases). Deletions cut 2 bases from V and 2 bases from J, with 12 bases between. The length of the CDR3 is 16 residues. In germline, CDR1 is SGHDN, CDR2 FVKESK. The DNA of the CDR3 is TGTGCCAGCAGCCAACTGGGGGCCCTTAACACCGGGGAGCTGTTTTTT. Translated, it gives CASSQLGALNTGELFF.

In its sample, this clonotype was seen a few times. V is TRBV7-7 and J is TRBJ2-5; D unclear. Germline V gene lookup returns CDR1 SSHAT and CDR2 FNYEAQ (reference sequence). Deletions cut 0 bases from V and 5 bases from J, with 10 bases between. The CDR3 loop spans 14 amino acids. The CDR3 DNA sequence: TGTGCCAGCAGCTTAGCAGGGCCTCCCGAGACCCAGTACTTC. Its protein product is CASSLAGPPETQYF.

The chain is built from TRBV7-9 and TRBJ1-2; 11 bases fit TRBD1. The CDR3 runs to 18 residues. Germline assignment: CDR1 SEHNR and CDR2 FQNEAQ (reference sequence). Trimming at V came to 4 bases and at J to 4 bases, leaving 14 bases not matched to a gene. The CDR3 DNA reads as TGTGCCAGCAGCTCAAACCACGGACAGGGGGCATTAGGCTATGGCTACACCTTC. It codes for CASSSNHGQGALGYGYTF.

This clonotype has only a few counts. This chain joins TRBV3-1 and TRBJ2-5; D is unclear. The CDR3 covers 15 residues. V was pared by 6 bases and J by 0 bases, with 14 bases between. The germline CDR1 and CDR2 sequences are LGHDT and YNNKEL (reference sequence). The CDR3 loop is CASSRSLGYQETQYF. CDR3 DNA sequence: TGTGCCAGCAGTCGCTCCTTGGGGTACCAAGAGACCCAGTACTTC.

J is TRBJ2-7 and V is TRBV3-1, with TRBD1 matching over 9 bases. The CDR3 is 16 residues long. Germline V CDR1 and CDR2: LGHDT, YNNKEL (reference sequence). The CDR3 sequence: CASSQGRLGQGYGQYV. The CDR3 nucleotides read TGTGCCAGCAGCCAAGGACGGTTAGGACAGGGGTACGGGCAGTACGTC.

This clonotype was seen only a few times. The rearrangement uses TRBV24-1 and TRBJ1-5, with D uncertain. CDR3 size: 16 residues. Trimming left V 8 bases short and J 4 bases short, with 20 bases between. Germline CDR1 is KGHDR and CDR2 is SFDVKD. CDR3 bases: TGTGCCACCACCGCTGCGGTTAAAAGGGAAAATCAGCCCCAGCATTTT. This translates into CATTAAVKRENQPQHF.

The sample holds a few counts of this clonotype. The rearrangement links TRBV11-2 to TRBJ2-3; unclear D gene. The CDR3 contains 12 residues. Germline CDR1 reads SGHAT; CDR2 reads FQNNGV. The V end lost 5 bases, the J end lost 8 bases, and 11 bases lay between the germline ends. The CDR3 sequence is CASSQVVATQYF. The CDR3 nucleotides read TGTGCCAGCAGCCAAGTGGTAGCTACGCAGTATTTT.

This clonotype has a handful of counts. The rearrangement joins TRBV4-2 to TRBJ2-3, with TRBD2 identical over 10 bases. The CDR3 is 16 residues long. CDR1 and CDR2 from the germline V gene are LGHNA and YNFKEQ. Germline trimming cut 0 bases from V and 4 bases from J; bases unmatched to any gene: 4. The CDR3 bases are TGTGCCAGCAGCCAAGATCTGCTAGCGGGGGCAGATACGCAGTATTTT. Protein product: CASSQDLLAGADTQYF.

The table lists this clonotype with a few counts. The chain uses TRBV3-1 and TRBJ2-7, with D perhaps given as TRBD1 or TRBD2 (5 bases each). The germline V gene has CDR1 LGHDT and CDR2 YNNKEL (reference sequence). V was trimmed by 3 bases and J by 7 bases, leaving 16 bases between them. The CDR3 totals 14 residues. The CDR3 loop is CASSQSSRGGEQYV. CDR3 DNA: TGTGCCAGCAGCCAGAGTTCGAGGGGCGGAGAGCAGTACGTC.

CDR3 residues: CSADGGTNEKLFF. The CDR3 DNA sequence: TGCAGTGCTGATGGGGGTACTAATGAAAAACTGTTTTTT. The chain combines TRBV20-1 with TRBJ1-4, with D perhaps TRBD1 (5 bases). The CDR3 spans 13 residues. Germline V gene data show CDR1 as DFQATT and CDR2 as SNEGSKA (reference sequence). Trimming removed 5 bases from V and 2 bases from J, with 9 bases in between.

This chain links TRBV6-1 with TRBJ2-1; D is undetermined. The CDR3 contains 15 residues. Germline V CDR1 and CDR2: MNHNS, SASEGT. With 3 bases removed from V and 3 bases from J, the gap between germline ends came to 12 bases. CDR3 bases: TGTGCCAGCAGTGACTATTCGGCAGGCTACAATGAGCAGTTCTTC. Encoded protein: CASSDYSAGYNEQFF.

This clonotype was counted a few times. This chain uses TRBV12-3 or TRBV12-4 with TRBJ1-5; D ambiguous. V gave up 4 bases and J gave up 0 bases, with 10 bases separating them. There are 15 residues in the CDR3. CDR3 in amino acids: CASSYWQASNQPQHF. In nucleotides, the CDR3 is TGTGCCAGCAGTTACTGGCAGGCTAGCAATCAGCCCCAGCATTTT.